The rows below give T cell receptor beta chains drawn from one sample of a study of blood T cell repertoires in COVID-19. TCRdb keeps only in-frame clones here, not all; method: immunoSEQ multiplex PCR. The sample contains roughly 80,000 clones, roughly 88% of which appear only once. The sequencing input was peripheral blood. These TCRs come from a woman older than 75 with acute or convalescent COVID-19. The CDR3 runs from the conserved cysteine through the conserved F or W. The D gene is left open where the match is weak. Not every row has a clone size; where given, it reads once, few, many or a size class.

cdr3_aa | cdr3_nt | d_call | j_call | clone_size | v_call
CASSPRDRGRADTQYF | TGTGCCAGCAGCCCACGGGACAGGGGGCGCGCAGATACGCAGTATTTT | TRBD1 | TRBJ2-3 | few | TRBV7-6
CASSHMTAYNEQFF | TGTGCCAGCAGCCATATGACTGCCTACAATGAGCAGTTCTTC | . | TRBJ2-1 | . | TRBV25-1
CASSSSGGLNQPQHF | TGTGCCAGCAGTTCCTCAGGGGGGCTAAATCAGCCCCAGCATTTT | TRBD1 | TRBJ1-5 | . | TRBV28
CARSLGLAGGGETQYF | TGTGCCAGAAGCTTGGGACTAGCGGGAGGTGGGGAGACCCAGTACTTC | TRBD2 | TRBJ2-5 | . | TRBV5-3
CASSEGQGAIYGYTF | TGTGCCAGCAGTGAGGGACAGGGGGCGATCTATGGCTACACCTTC | TRBD1 | TRBJ1-2 | once | TRBV6-1
CASSRAGENEKLFF | TGTGCCAGCAGCCGTGCGGGGGAGAATGAAAAACTGTTTTTT | . | TRBJ1-4 | . | TRBV3-1/TRBV3-2
CASSPGGLLDTQYF | TGTGCCAGCAGCCCCGGGGGGTTGTTAGATACGCAGTATTTT | TRBD2 | TRBJ2-3 | . | TRBV4-2
CASSPRSLAGYEQYF | TGTGCCAGCAGCCCGAGATCTCTAGCGGGTTACGAGCAGTACTTC | TRBD2 | TRBJ2-7 | . | TRBV11-2
CASSTQGSGGELFF | TGTGCCAGCAGCACCCAGGGGTCGGGCGGGGAGCTGTTTTTT | . | TRBJ2-2 | . | TRBV7-3
CASSSPGLAYNEQFF | TGTGCCAGCAGTTCCCCGGGACTAGCGTACAATGAGCAGTTCTTC | TRBD2 | TRBJ2-1 | few | TRBV9
CASSSRTSPTGELFF | TGTGCCAGCAGTTCCCGGACTTCGCCCACCGGGGAGCTGTTTTTT | . | TRBJ2-2 | . | TRBV6-5